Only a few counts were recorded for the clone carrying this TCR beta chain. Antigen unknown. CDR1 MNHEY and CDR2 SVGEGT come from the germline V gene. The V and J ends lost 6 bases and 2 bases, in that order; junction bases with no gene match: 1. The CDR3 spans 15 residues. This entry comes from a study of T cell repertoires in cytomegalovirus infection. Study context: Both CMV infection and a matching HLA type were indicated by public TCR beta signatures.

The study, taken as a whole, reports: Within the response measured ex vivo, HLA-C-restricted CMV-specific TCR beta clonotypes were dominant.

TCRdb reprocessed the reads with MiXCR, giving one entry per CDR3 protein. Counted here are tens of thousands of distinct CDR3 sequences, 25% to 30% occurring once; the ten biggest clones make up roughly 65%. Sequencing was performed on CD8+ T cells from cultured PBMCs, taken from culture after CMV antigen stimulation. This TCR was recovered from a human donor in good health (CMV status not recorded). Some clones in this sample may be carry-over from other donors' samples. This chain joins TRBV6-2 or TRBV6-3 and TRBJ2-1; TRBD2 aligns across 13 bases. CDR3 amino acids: CASRLAGGAYNEQFF. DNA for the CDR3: TGTGCCAGCAGACTAGCGGGAGGGGCCTACAATGAGCAGTTCTTC.